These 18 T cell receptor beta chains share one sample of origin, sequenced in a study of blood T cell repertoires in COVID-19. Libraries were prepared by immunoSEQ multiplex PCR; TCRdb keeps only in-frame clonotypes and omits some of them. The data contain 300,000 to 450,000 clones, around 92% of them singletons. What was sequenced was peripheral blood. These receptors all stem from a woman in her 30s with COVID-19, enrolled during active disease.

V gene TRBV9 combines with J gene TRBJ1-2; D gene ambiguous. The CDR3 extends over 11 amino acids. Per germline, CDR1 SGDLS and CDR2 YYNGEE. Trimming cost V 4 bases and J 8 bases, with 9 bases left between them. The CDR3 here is CASSRVEGYTF. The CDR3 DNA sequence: TGTGCCAGCAGCCGGGTGGAGGGCTACACCTTC.

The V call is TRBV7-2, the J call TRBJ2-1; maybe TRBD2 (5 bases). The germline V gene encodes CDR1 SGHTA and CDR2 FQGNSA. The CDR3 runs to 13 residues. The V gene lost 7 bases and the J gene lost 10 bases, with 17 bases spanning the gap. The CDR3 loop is CASTQTGKLEQFF. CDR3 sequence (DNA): TGTGCCAGCACCCAAACGGGGAAGCTGGAGCAGTTCTTC.

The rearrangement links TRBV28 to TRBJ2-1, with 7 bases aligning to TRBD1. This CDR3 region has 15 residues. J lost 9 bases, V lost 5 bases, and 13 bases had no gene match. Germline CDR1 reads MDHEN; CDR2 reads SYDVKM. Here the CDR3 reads CASSTRGGLRGEQFF. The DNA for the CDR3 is TGTGCCAGCAGTACTCGAGGGGGCCTCCGCGGTGAGCAGTTCTTC.

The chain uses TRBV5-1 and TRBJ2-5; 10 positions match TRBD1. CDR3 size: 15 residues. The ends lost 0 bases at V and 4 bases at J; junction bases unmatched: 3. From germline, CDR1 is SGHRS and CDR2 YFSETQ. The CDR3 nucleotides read TGCGCCAGCAGCTTGGATGGGACAGGGGTAGAGACCCAGTACTTC. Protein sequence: CASSLDGTGVETQYF.

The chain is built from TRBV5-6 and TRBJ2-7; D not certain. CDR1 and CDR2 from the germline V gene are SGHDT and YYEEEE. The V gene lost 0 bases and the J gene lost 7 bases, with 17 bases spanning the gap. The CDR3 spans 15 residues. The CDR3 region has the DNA TGTGCCAGCAGCTTGGCTGTGACTGGCGCTCGAGAGCAGTACGTC. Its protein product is CASSLAVTGAREQYV.

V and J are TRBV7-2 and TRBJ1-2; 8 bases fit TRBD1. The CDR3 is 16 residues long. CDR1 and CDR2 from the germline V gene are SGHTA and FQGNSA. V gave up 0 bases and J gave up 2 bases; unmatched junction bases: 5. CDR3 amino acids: CASSLALDRDNYGYTF. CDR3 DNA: TGTGCCAGCAGCTTAGCGCTGGACAGGGACAACTATGGCTACACCTTC. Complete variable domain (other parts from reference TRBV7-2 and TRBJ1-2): GAGVSQSPSNKVTEKGKDVELRCDPISGHTALYWYRQSLGQGLEFLIYFQGNSAPDKSGLPSDRFSAERTGGSVSTLTIQRTQQEDSAVYLCASSLALDRDNYGYTFGSGTRLTVV.

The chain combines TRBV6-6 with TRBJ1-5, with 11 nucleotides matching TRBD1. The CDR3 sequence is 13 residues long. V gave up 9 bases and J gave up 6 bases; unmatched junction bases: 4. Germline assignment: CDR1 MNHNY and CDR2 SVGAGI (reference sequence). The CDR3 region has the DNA TGTGCCAGTGGACAGGGGGCAGGTCAGCCCCAGCATTTT. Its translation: CASGQGAGQPQHF.

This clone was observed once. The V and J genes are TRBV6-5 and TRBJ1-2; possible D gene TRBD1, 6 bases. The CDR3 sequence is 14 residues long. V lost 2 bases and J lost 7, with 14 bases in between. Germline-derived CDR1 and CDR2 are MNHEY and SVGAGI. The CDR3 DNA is TGTGCCAGCAGTTACCAGACAGGCATGGGTGGCTACACCTTC. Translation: CASSYQTGMGGYTF.

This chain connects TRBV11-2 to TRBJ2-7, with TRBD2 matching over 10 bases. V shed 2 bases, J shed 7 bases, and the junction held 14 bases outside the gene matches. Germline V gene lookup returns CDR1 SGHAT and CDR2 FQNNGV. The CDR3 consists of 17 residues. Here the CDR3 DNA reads TGTGCCAGCAGCTTATGGGGGGGGCTAGCGGGAGTTGGGGAGCAGTACGTC. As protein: CASSLWGGLAGVGEQYV.

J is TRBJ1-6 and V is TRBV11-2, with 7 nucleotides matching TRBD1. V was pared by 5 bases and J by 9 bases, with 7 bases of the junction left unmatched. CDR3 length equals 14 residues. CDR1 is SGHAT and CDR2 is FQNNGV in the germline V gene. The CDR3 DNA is TGTGCCAGCAGCCTCGGGGACAGAACTTCACCCCTCCACTTT. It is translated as CASSLGDRTSPLHF.

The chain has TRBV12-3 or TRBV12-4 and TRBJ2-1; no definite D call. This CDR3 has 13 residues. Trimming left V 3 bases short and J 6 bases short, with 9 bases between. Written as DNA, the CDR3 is TGTGCCAGCAGTTTCGGTCACCGCAATGAGCAGTTCTTC. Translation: CASSFGHRNEQFF.

The CDR3 is CASSYTGISYEQYV. CDR3 in DNA: TGTGCCAGCAGTTACACAGGCATATCCTACGAGCAGTACGTC. The chain couples TRBV6-2 or TRBV6-3 to TRBJ2-7, with a possible D match to TRBD1 (5 bases). Trimming cost V 2 bases and J 1 base, with 9 bases left between them. Germline V CDR1 and CDR2: MNHEY, SVGEGT. The CDR3 has 14 amino acids.

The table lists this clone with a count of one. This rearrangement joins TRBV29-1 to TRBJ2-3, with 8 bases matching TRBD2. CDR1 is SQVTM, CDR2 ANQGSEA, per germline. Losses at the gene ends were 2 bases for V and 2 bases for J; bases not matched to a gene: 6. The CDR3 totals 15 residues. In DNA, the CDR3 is TGCAGCGTTGAACCACTAGCGGATGACACAGATACGCAGTATTTT. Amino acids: CSVEPLADDTDTQYF.

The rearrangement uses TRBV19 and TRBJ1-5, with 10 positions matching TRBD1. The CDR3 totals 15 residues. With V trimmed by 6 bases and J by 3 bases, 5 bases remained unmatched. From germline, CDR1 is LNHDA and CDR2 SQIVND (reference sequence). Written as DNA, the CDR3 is TGTGCCAGTAGGGAGACAGGGGGCACCAATCAGCCCCAGCATTTT. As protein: CASRETGGTNQPQHF.

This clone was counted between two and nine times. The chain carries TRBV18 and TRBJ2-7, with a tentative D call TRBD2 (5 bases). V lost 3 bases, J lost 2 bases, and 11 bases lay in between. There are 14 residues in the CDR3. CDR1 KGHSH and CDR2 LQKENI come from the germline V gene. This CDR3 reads CASSPLDSPYEQYV. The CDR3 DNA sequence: TGTGCCAGCTCACCTTTGGACTCACCCTACGAGCAGTACGTC.

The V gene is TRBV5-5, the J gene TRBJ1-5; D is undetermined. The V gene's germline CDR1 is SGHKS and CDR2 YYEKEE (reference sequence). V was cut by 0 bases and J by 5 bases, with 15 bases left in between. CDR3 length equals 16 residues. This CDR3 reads CASSLAGWREDQPQHF. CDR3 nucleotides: TGTGCCAGCAGCTTGGCGGGGTGGAGGGAGGATCAGCCCCAGCATTTT.

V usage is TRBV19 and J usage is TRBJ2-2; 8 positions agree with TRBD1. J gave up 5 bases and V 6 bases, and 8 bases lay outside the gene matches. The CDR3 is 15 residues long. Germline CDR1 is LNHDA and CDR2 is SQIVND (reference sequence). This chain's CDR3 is CASSRQGPGTGELFF. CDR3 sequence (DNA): TGTGCCAGTAGCCGACAGGGGCCTGGGACCGGGGAGCTGTTTTTT.

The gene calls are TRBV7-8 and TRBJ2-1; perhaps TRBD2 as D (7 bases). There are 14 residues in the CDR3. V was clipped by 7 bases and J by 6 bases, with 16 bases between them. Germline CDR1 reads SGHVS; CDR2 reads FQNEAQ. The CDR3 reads CASIMGRGGNEQFF. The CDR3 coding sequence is TGTGCCAGCATAATGGGGAGGGGGGGCAATGAGCAGTTCTTC.